This T cell receptor beta chain was sequenced during a study of OX40 agonist ivuxolimab in advanced cancers. The CDR3 contains 15 residues. J was trimmed by 3 bases and V by 3 bases; bases with no gene match: 5. Clones were sequenced by immunoSEQ multiplex PCR, and TCRdb holds only the in-frame ones, with some missing. Found here are around 25,000 clones, 77% of them singletons; the top ten hold roughly a sixth. The chain uses TRBV23-1 and TRBJ1-3; 7 positions agree with TRBD1. TRBV23-1 falls under the ORF class, with uncertain function. This receptor was obtained from an adult with an advanced solid tumor such as melanoma, head and neck, liver or kidney cancer. The sample in question was CD4+ or CD8+ T cells sorted from blood, obtained in a trial of the OX40 agonist ivuxolimab. In DNA form, the CDR3 reads TGCGCCAGCAGTCACGGCAGGGGGGATGGAAACACCATATATTTT. Encoded protein: CASSHGRGDGNTIYF.